Shown below are 20 T cell receptor beta chains from a single sample sequenced in a study of CD8+ T cells in alopecia areata. RNA was isolated and reverse transcribed to cDNA, the sequencing template. The protocol was immunoSEQ multiplex PCR, while the TCRdb copy is restricted to in-frame clones and leaves out a portion. The table lists hundreds of thousands of clones, more than 45% of them singletons. Specified treatment: oral pan-JAK inhibitor, 5-10 mg twice daily. This sample comprised CD4+ T cells sorted from blood, obtained at week 24, from a patient treated with tofacitinib. These receptors were taken from a human donor with alopecia areata.

The chain couples TRBV5-1 to TRBJ2-5, with TRBD1 identical over 9 bases. CDR3 length: 16 amino acids. Losses at the gene ends were 0 bases for V and 4 bases for J; bases not matched to a gene: 7. Germline V gives CDR1 SGHRS, CDR2 YFSETQ. Here the CDR3 reads CASSLAMRTGAETQYF. CDR3 bases: TGCGCCAGCAGCTTGGCCATGAGGACAGGGGCAGAGACCCAGTACTTC.

This rearrangement joins TRBV6-5 to TRBJ1-5; TRBD1 is a possible D gene (5 bases). The germline CDR1 and CDR2 sequences are MNHEY and SVGAGI. This CDR3 comprises 14 residues. V was clipped by 7 bases and J by 0 bases, with 10 bases between them. The CDR3 DNA reads TGTGCCAGCAAAAGGGACTATAGCAATCAGCCCCAGCATTTT. Its protein product is CASKRDYSNQPQHF.

Only one count was recorded for this clone. The V gene is TRBV30, the J gene TRBJ1-6, with 7 bases matching TRBD1. J was trimmed by 10 bases and V by 1 base; bases with no gene match: 7. Per the germline V gene, CDR1 is GTSNPN and CDR2 is SVGIG (reference sequence). The CDR3 consists of 14 residues. The CDR3 sequence: CAWSATGKGSPLHF. The CDR3 DNA sequence: TGTGCCTGGAGTGCGACAGGGAAAGGGTCACCCCTCCACTTT.

This clone has only a few counts. The chain is built from TRBV7-9 and TRBJ2-1; 8 bases are a match to TRBD1. The CDR3 has 14 amino acids. CDR1 is SEHNR and CDR2 is FQNEAQ in the germline V gene (reference sequence). After removal of 5 bases from V and 5 bases from J, the junction contained 5 bases not matched to a gene. The CDR3 sequence: CASSLTQGDNEQFF. The DNA of the CDR3 is TGTGCCAGCAGCCTCACACAGGGGGACAATGAGCAGTTCTTC.

CDR3 region: CASSPDWDPYNEQFF. The DNA of the CDR3 is TGCGCCAGCAGCCCTGACTGGGACCCCTACAATGAGCAGTTCTTC. This chain uses TRBV4-1 with TRBJ2-1; D possibly uses TRBD1 or TRBD2 (5 bases each). Germline values: CDR1 MGHRA, CDR2 YSYEKL. V was cut by 4 bases and J by 2 bases, with 12 bases left in between. The CDR3 is made up of 15 amino acids.

The rearrangement joins TRBV30 to TRBJ1-6; D is unclear. The CDR3 covers 13 residues. Germline CDR1 is GTSNPN and CDR2 is SVGIG (reference sequence). Trimming cost V 4 bases and J 0 bases, with 4 bases left between them. The CDR3 DNA reads TGTGCCTGGAAGAGCTCCTATAATTCACCCCTCCACTTT. Its protein is CAWKSSYNSPLHF.

The chain couples TRBV29-1 to TRBJ2-3; TRBD2 is a possible D gene (6 bases). From germline, CDR1 is SQVTM and CDR2 ANQGSEA. Between the trimmed V and J ends, which lost 3 bases and 5 bases, there was a span of 12 bases. This CDR3 region has 13 residues. CDR3 bases: TGCAGCGTTGAGGCTAACGGGGGAGATACGCAGTATTTT. This translates into CSVEANGGDTQYF.

The CDR3 spells CASSQEGRGMHPHF. The CDR3 DNA is TGCGCCAGCAGCCAAGAGGGCAGGGGAATGCACCCCCACTTT. The chain couples TRBV4-1 to TRBJ1-6, with a weak D call TRBD1 (6 bases). V lost 0 bases and J lost 18, with 18 bases in between. Germline lookup yields CDR1 MGHRA and CDR2 YSYEKL. The CDR3 contains 14 residues.

This clone was detected ten times or more. Distinct nucleotide sequences in the sample also encode this CDR3. J is TRBJ2-5 and V is TRBV7-2; no firm D call. Deletions cut 0 bases from V and 1 base from J, with 6 bases between. Per germline, CDR1 SGHTA and CDR2 FQGNSA. The CDR3 totals 14 residues. CDR3 loop: CASSLAGRQETQYF. CDR3 DNA: TGTGCCAGCAGCTTAGCGGGTCGCCAAGAGACCCAGTACTTC.

The chain couples TRBV7-2 to TRBJ1-1; weak D call: TRBD1 (6 bases). Deletions cut 7 bases from V and 1 base from J, with 13 bases between. Germline CDR1 is SGHTA and CDR2 is FQGNSA. This CDR3 is 14 amino acids long. This CDR3 reads CASTPSRGNTEAFF. The CDR3 nucleotides read TGTGCCAGCACCCCCTCCAGGGGGAACACTGAAGCTTTCTTT.

J is TRBJ1-1 and V is TRBV25-1; D is unresolved. The germline V and J ends were trimmed by 1 base and 8 bases, with 11 bases remaining between them. Per the germline V gene, CDR1 is MGHDK and CDR2 is SYGVNS. The CDR3 loop spans 13 amino acids. CDR3 DNA sequence: TGTGCCAGCAGTGAATCCGGTCGTTTGGAAGCTTTCTTT. Its protein product is CASSESGRLEAFF.

In its sample, this clone was seen once. The chain links TRBV5-1 to TRBJ2-5; D is undetermined. V gave up 0 bases and J gave up 3 bases, with 6 bases separating them. The CDR3 runs to 13 residues. In germline, CDR1 is SGHRS, CDR2 YFSETQ. CDR3 sequence (DNA): TGCGCCAGCAGCTTGGGAGCAGAAGAGACCCAGTACTTC. Protein product: CASSLGAEETQYF.

The chain uses TRBV2 and TRBJ2-7; possibly TRBD1 or TRBD2 for D (5 bases each). Germline CDR1 reads SNHLY; CDR2 reads FYNNEI. V dropped 6 bases and J dropped 7 bases, with 13 bases sitting between them. The CDR3 runs to 12 residues. As DNA, the CDR3 is TGTGCCAGCAGCCTCTACTGGGGGGAGCAGTACTTC. This gives the protein CASSLYWGEQYF.

This chain's CDR3 is CASSFTSGPWDTQYF. Here the CDR3 DNA reads TGTGCCAGCAGCTTCACTAGCGGTCCCTGGGATACGCAGTATTTT. V is TRBV7-2 and J is TRBJ2-3; the match to TRBD2 covers 8 bases. V shed 3 bases and J 6 bases; nucleotides not matched to a gene: 8. The CDR3 totals 15 residues. Germline-derived CDR1 and CDR2 are SGHTA and FQGNSA. Complete variable domain (other parts from reference TRBV7-2 and TRBJ2-3): GAGVSQSPSNKVTEKGKDVELRCDPISGHTALYWYRQSLGQGLEFLIYFQGNSAPDKSGLPSDRFSAERTGGSVSTLTIQRTQQEDSAVYLCASSFTSGPWDTQYFGPGTRLTVL.

The chain recombines TRBV5-4 with TRBJ1-5; no reliable D call. This CDR3 contains 13 residues. Trimming pared 4 bases from V and 5 bases from J, leaving 10 bases between. In germline, CDR1 is SGHNT, CDR2 YYREEE (reference sequence). CDR3 in DNA: TGTGCCAGCAGCGAAGACACCGATCAGCCCCAGCATTTT. Its protein product is CASSEDTDQPQHF.

The chain carries TRBV29-1 and TRBJ1-4; 7 bases align to TRBD1. J was trimmed by 4 bases and V by 8 bases; bases with no gene match: 7. The CDR3 totals 13 residues. CDR1 and CDR2 from the germline V gene are SQVTM and ANQGSEA. CDR3 sequence: CSPRGQFNEKLFF. The CDR3 region has the DNA TGCAGCCCGAGGGGACAGTTTAATGAAAAACTGTTTTTT.

The rearrangement uses TRBV2 and TRBJ2-7; D gene ambiguous. Deletions cut 1 base from V and 6 bases from J, with 10 bases between. The CDR3 loop spans 13 amino acids. Germline CDR1 is SNHLY and CDR2 is FYNNEI. The CDR3 DNA follows: TGTGCCAGCAGTGAAGTTCCAATCGTCGAGCAGTACTTC. Translated, it gives CASSEVPIVEQYF.

The rearrangement links TRBV5-1 to TRBJ2-1; D may be TRBD2 (5 bases). The germline CDR1 and CDR2 sequences are SGHRS and YFSETQ. V lost 1 base and J lost 2, with 13 bases in between. CDR3 length equals 16 residues. The CDR3 DNA reads TGCGCCAGCAGCTTGCCCCGGGGTAGCACCTACAATGAGCAGTTCTTC. It yields the protein CASSLPRGSTYNEQFF.

The chain uses TRBV15 and TRBJ2-7; the D gene is possibly TRBD2 (6 bases). Germline-derived CDR1 and CDR2 are LNHNV and YYDKDF (reference sequence). This CDR3 spans 13 amino acids. V lost 5 bases and J lost 6, with 14 bases in between. DNA of the CDR3: TGTGCCACCAGCGGGCGGAGGGAATCCGAGCAGTACTTC. Residues: CATSGRRESEQYF.

The V and J genes are TRBV5-1 and TRBJ2-7; D not resolved. The CDR3 runs 15 residues. V shed 0 bases and J shed 2 bases, with 12 bases lying between them. Germline-derived CDR1 and CDR2 are SGHRS and YFSETQ. CDR3 DNA sequence: TGCGCCAGCAGCTTGGTTCCGGTAGGACCCTACGAGCAGTACTTC. Translated, it gives CASSLVPVGPYEQYF.